These 32 T cell receptor beta chains were sequenced from one sample in a study of cytomegalovirus exposure and HLA in healthy donors. Researchers ran the PCR with 60 Vbeta and 13 Jbeta primers. The method was immunoSEQ multiplex PCR; TCRdb's version includes in-frame clones alone and lacks a portion of them. This table holds about 140,000 clones, about 76% found once. The sequenced sample consisted of PBMCs. The receptors here all came from a man younger than 35 in good health and CMV-seronegative.

The CDR3 sequence is CASQQNRAGGQPQHF. For the CDR3, the DNA is TGTGCCAGCCAACAGAACAGGGCGGGGGGTCAGCCCCAGCATTTT. The chain carries TRBV5-8 and TRBJ1-5; D might be TRBD1 (6 bases). Trimming took 7 bases from V and 6 from J, leaving 20 bases between them. Germline CDR1 is SGHTS and CDR2 is YDEGEE. The CDR3 consists of 15 residues.

The gene calls are TRBV4-1 and TRBJ1-3, with no clear D. Trimming shortened V by 2 bases and J by 2 bases, and 13 bases separated the two germline ends. The germline gives CDR1 MGHRA, CDR2 YSYEKL. The CDR3 sequence is 16 residues long. The CDR3 loop is CASSQQVTPPGNTIYF. DNA for the CDR3: TGCGCCAGCAGCCAACAGGTTACCCCGCCTGGAAACACCATATATTTT.

This clone was detected only a few times. The chain recombines TRBV30 with TRBJ2-1, with TRBD1 matching 8 bases. Germline CDR1 reads GTSNPN; CDR2 reads SVGIG (reference sequence). J was trimmed by 10 bases and V by 1 base; bases with no gene match: 12. The CDR3 is made up of 15 amino acids. In DNA, the CDR3 is TGTGCCTGGAGTGCTTGGACAGGGATAGATGTAGAGCAGTTCTTC. Encoded protein: CAWSAWTGIDVEQFF.

V and J are TRBV2 and TRBJ1-4; the match to TRBD1 covers 9 bases. Germline CDR1 and CDR2: SNHLY and FYNNEI. Trimming cost V 3 bases and J 0 bases; bases outside gene matches: 11. This CDR3 has 19 amino acids. For the CDR3, the DNA is TGTGCCAGCAGTGAGGACCGGGACAGGGCTTATGCAACTAATGAAAAACTGTTTTTT. Translation: CASSEDRDRAYATNEKLFF.

J is TRBJ2-5 and V is TRBV27, with D perhaps matching TRBD2 (5 bases). Germline CDR1 is MNHEY and CDR2 is SMNVEV (reference sequence). The CDR3 loop spans 15 amino acids. The V and J ends lost 3 bases and 5 bases respectively, with 16 bases between them. Here the CDR3 DNA reads TGTGCCAGCAGTTTTTTGGGAGCAACCGGGGAGACCCAGTACTTC. This gives the protein CASSFLGATGETQYF.

V and J are TRBV11-2 and TRBJ2-2, with D maybe TRBD2 (6 bases). This CDR3 region has 17 residues. Trimming stripped 7 bases from V and 4 bases from J, with 22 bases between. Germline assignment: CDR1 SGHAT and CDR2 FQNNGV. Here the CDR3 reads CASTITLAPSSTGELFF. The CDR3 DNA reads as TGTGCCAGCACCATCACTCTAGCGCCTTCAAGCACCGGGGAGCTGTTTTTT.

The V gene is TRBV27, the J gene TRBJ1-5; a weak D match, TRBD1 (6 bases). The CDR3 length is 16 residues. Germline V gene lookup returns CDR1 MNHEY and CDR2 SMNVEV (reference sequence). V shed 5 bases and J shed 0 bases, with 14 bases lying between them. CDR3 region: CASSIPQGFSNQPQHF. Written as DNA, the CDR3 is TGTGCCAGCAGTATACCACAGGGTTTTAGCAATCAGCCCCAGCATTTT.

This clone was observed a single time. This chain links TRBV6-5 with TRBJ1-2; no reliable D call. This CDR3 spans 12 amino acids. Trimming took off 6 bases at V and 1 base at J, with 6 bases between the two ends. CDR1 is MNHEY and CDR2 is SVGAGI in the germline V gene. In nucleotides, the CDR3 is TGTGCCAGCAGCACTTATAACTATGGCTACACCTTC. It is translated as CASSTYNYGYTF.

The V and J genes are TRBV14 and TRBJ2-1; 9 bases agree with TRBD2. V dropped 4 bases and J dropped 8; count of bases not matched to a gene: 18. CDR3 length: 18 residues. Germline CDR1 reads SGHDN; CDR2 reads FVKESK. The DNA of the CDR3 is TGTGCCAGCAGCCGAGTAGAGCGGGAGGCTAAGGTGCGAGATGAGCAGTTCTTC. This translates into CASSRVEREAKVRDEQFF. The whole variable domain, filled in from reference TRBV14 and TRBJ2-1, reads EAGVTQFPSHSVIEKGQTVTLRCDPISGHDNLYWYRRVMGKEIKFLLHFVKESKQDESGMPNNRFLAERTGGTYSTLKVQPAELEDSGVYFCASSRVEREAKVRDEQFFGPGTRLTVL.

DNA for the CDR3: TGTGCCAGTAGTCCCCTGGGGACAGGGACCCCCTACGAGCAGTACTTC. Residues: CASSPLGTGTPYEQYF. This chain connects TRBV19 to TRBJ2-7; TRBD1 matches at 9 bases. CDR3 size: 16 residues. CDR1 LNHDA and CDR2 SQIVND come from the germline V gene (reference sequence). With 5 bases clipped from V and 2 bases from J, the junction kept 10 bases outside the gene matches.

The chain couples TRBV6-5 to TRBJ2-4; D possibly corresponds to TRBD1 (6 bases). The CDR3 runs to 16 residues. Germline V gene lookup returns CDR1 MNHEY and CDR2 SVGAGI. V was pared by 0 bases and J by 5 bases, with 14 bases between. The CDR3 nucleotides are TGTGCCAGCAGTTACTCACCGAAGGACAGAGAAAACATTCAGTACTTC. This sequence encodes CASSYSPKDRENIQYF.

The rearrangement uses TRBV28 and TRBJ1-2, with TRBD1 identical over 9 bases. In germline, CDR1 is MDHEN, CDR2 SYDVKM. V gave up 5 bases and J gave up 4 bases; unmatched junction bases: 11. The CDR3 is made up of 16 amino acids. The CDR3 is CASSLPGQGSSYGYTF. The DNA of the CDR3 is TGTGCCAGCAGTCTCCCGGGACAGGGTAGCAGCTATGGCTACACCTTC.

Concerning this clone: Other DNA sequences from this sample encode an identical CDR3 as well. The V call is TRBV5-1, the J call TRBJ2-5, with D perhaps TRBD1 (6 bases). The CDR3 sequence is 14 residues long. Per germline, CDR1 SGHRS and CDR2 YFSETQ. V shed 0 bases and J shed 5 bases, with 11 bases lying between them. CDR3 nucleotide sequence: TGCGCCAGCAGCTTGGGGGGGCAGGGGGAGACCCAGTACTTC. Residues: CASSLGGQGETQYF.

V gene TRBV27 combines with J gene TRBJ2-7, with TRBD1 matching over 9 bases. Germline CDR1 reads MNHEY; CDR2 reads SMNVEV (reference sequence). Trimming cost V 5 bases and J 1 base; bases outside gene matches: 6. This CDR3 region has 15 residues. The DNA for the CDR3 is TGTGCCAGCAGTACTACAGGGGGCGCTTCCTACGAGCAGTACTTC. Protein: CASSTTGGASYEQYF.

The genes are TRBV7-8 and TRBJ2-3, with TRBD2 matching over 7 bases. Per the germline V gene, CDR1 is SGHVS and CDR2 is FQNEAQ. The CDR3 has 13 amino acids. After removal of 2 bases from V and 6 bases from J, the junction contained 2 bases not matched to a gene. The CDR3 DNA reads as TGTGCCAGCAGCTTATTGGGGGGGGATACGCAGTATTTT. Its protein is CASSLLGGDTQYF. Together with reference TRBV7-8 and TRBJ2-3, the CDR3 gives the full variable domain: GAGVSQSPRYKVAKRGQDVALRCDPISGHVSLFWYQQALGQGPEFLTYFQNEAQLDKSGLPSDRFFAERPEGSVSTLKIQRTQQEDSAVYLCASSLLGGDTQYFGPGTRLTVL.

This chain uses TRBV23-1 with TRBJ1-5; weak D call: TRBD1 (6 bases). TRBV23-1 is annotated as an ORF whose role is uncertain. Trimming shortened V by 2 bases and J by 1 base, and 18 bases separated the two germline ends. The CDR3 loop spans 18 amino acids. The DNA of the CDR3 is TGCGCCAGCAGTCAAATAAAGGCCCCAGGGGTAAGCAATCAGCCCCAGCATTTT. This gives the protein CASSQIKAPGVSNQPQHF.

The V and J genes are TRBV4-2 and TRBJ2-3; 9 positions match TRBD2. V shed 4 bases and J 0 bases; nucleotides not matched to a gene: 5. The germline CDR1 and CDR2 sequences are LGHNA and YNFKEQ. The CDR3 loop spans 16 amino acids. The CDR3 protein is CASSLFTSGSTDTQYF. The CDR3 region has the DNA TGTGCCAGCAGCCTATTTACTAGCGGGAGCACAGATACGCAGTATTTT.

The chain combines TRBV11-2 with TRBJ2-2, with D possibly TRBD2 on 6 matching bases. Germline V gene data show CDR1 as SGHAT and CDR2 as FQNNGV. V gave up 3 bases and J gave up 4 bases, with 18 bases separating them. The CDR3 is 17 residues long. The CDR3 loop is CASSFLHGGPFTGELFF. The CDR3 DNA reads TGTGCCAGCAGCTTCTTACACGGGGGTCCCTTCACCGGGGAGCTGTTTTTT.

The chain couples TRBV7-3 to TRBJ2-3; the D gene is possibly TRBD1 (5 bases). The CDR3 is 15 amino acids. Deletions cut 5 bases from V and 1 base from J, with 13 bases between. From germline, CDR1 is SGHTA and CDR2 FQGTGA. The CDR3 DNA is TGTGCCAGCAGCCCAGGGTCAAGGGGCACAGATACGCAGTATTTT. Translating gives CASSPGSRGTDTQYF. The variable domain in full, completed from reference TRBV7-3 and TRBJ2-3, reads GAGVSQTPSNKVTEKGKYVELRCDPISGHTALYWYRQSLGQGPEFLIYFQGTGAADDSGLPNDRFFAVRPEGSVSTLKIQRTERGDSAVYLCASSPGSRGTDTQYFGPGTRLTVL.

This chain links TRBV7-3 with TRBJ2-5; 8 bases match TRBD1. The germline V gene has CDR1 SGHTA and CDR2 FQGTGA. The ends lost 4 bases at V and 5 bases at J; junction bases unmatched: 3. This CDR3 has 13 residues. This chain's CDR3 is CASSSRTGETQYF. The DNA of the CDR3 is TGTGCCAGCAGCTCCCGGACAGGGGAGACCCAGTACTTC.

In DNA, the CDR3 is TGTGCCAGCAGCTTGGGGGCTAATACCTACGAGCAGTACTTC. This gives the protein CASSLGANTYEQYF. The chain has TRBV5-4 and TRBJ2-5; D is uncertain. The end of the DNA aligns better with TRBJ2-7, so the J call may be wrong. Germline loops: CDR1 SGHNT, CDR2 YYREEE (reference sequence). The CDR3 covers 14 residues.

This clone was observed a handful of times. The J gene is TRBJ2-1, the V gene TRBV7-9; no reliable D call. Germline V gene lookup returns CDR1 SEHNR and CDR2 FQNEAQ (reference sequence). V was cut by 3 bases and J by 3 bases, with 12 bases left in between. This CDR3 has 15 amino acids. This CDR3 reads CASSFRPGYYNEQFF. The CDR3 bases are TGTGCCAGCAGCTTTCGGCCAGGATACTACAATGAGCAGTTCTTC.

In regard to this clone: The sample has other DNA sequences that encode this CDR3 too. This chain connects TRBV5-1 to TRBJ1-1; 11 bases agree with TRBD1. Germline CDR1 and CDR2: SGHRS and YFSETQ. This CDR3 comprises 15 residues. Trimming cost V 0 bases and J 4 bases; bases outside gene matches: 2. CDR3 DNA sequence: TGCGCCAGCAGCTTGGCCGGGACAGGGGGCACTGAAGCTTTCTTT. Amino acid sequence: CASSLAGTGGTEAFF.

Written as DNA, the CDR3 is TGTGCCAGCAGTGAATCACTAGCAGATACGCAGTATTTT. Translating it yields CASSESLADTQYF. The rearrangement uses TRBV6-1 and TRBJ2-3, with D possibly TRBD2 on 5 matching bases. CDR1 and CDR2 (germline): MNHNS, SASEGT. The CDR3 extends over 13 amino acids. V gave up 2 bases and J gave up 4 bases, with 7 bases separating them.

The sample holds a few counts of this clone. The CDR3 loop is CASSSQVSAPLQINEQFF. The CDR3 DNA reads TGTGCCAGCTCATCACAGGTTAGCGCGCCACTTCAAATTAATGAGCAGTTCTTC. This chain uses TRBV18 with TRBJ2-1; D is perhaps TRBD1 or TRBD2 (5 bases each). Germline CDR1 and CDR2: KGHSH and LQKENI. The V gene lost 5 bases and the J gene lost 7 bases, with 27 bases spanning the gap. The CDR3 totals 18 residues.

The chain employs TRBV4-1 and TRBJ1-2, with a possible D match to TRBD1 (6 bases). The V end lost 2 bases, the J end lost 2 bases, and 12 bases lay between the germline ends. CDR1 and CDR2 (germline): MGHRA, YSYEKL. The CDR3 loop spans 15 amino acids. The CDR3 protein is CASSQTQQGNYGYTF. DNA for the CDR3: TGCGCCAGCAGCCAAACGCAGCAGGGGAACTATGGCTACACCTTC.

V and J are TRBV11-2 and TRBJ2-1; perhaps TRBD2 as D (6 bases). The length of the CDR3 is 12 residues. From germline, CDR1 is SGHAT and CDR2 FQNNGV. V lost 6 bases to trimming and J lost 9 bases, with 12 bases between them. CDR3 nucleotides: TGTGCCAGCAGGCGCACAGCGGGTGAGCAGTTCTTC. Protein: CASRRTAGEQFF.

This clone was seen a few times. This rearrangement joins TRBV4-2 to TRBJ2-7; maybe TRBD1 (7 bases). The V end lost 0 bases, the J end lost 6 bases, and 15 bases lay between the germline ends. The CDR3 is 15 amino acids. Germline V gene lookup returns CDR1 LGHNA and CDR2 YNFKEQ. The CDR3 bases are TGTGCCAGCAGCCAAGATCTGGACAGGAGGGCCGAGCAGTACTTC. Encoded protein: CASSQDLDRRAEQYF.

The J gene is TRBJ1-2, the V gene TRBV2; D might be TRBD1 (5 bases). Germline assignment: CDR1 SNHLY and CDR2 FYNNEI. Trimming took 4 bases from V and 8 from J, leaving 17 bases between them. CDR3 length equals 14 residues. This CDR3 is CASSGQGALWGYTF. The CDR3 nucleotides are TGTGCCAGCAGTGGTCAAGGGGCTTTGTGGGGCTACACCTTC.

The V call is TRBV28, the J call TRBJ1-4; D is possibly TRBD1 (6 bases). The CDR3 extends over 15 amino acids. Per germline, CDR1 MDHEN and CDR2 SYDVKM. Trimming cost V 4 bases and J 5 bases, with 14 bases left between them. The CDR3 DNA is TGTGCCAGCAGTTACCCGGGACACGCCAATGAAAAACTGTTTTTT. Amino acids: CASSYPGHANEKLFF.

The gene calls are TRBV28 and TRBJ2-5; possible D gene TRBD1, 6 bases. The J call is uncertain, as TRBJ2-7 better fits the DNA end. The germline V gene has CDR1 MDHEN and CDR2 SYDVKM. The length of the CDR3 is 15 residues. The DNA for the CDR3 is TGTGCCAGCAGTCCTAATACGGGACACCGCTACGAGCAGTACTTC. As protein: CASSPNTGHRYEQYF.

The chain uses TRBV19 and TRBJ1-1; D not certain. Germline V gives CDR1 LNHDA, CDR2 SQIVND (reference sequence). This CDR3 is 13 amino acids long. Deletions cut 3 bases from V and 0 bases from J, with 5 bases between. This chain's CDR3 is CASSIRMNTEAFF. CDR3 DNA sequence: TGTGCCAGTAGTATCAGGATGAACACTGAAGCTTTCTTT.